This T cell receptor (beta chain) was recovered during a study of T cell changes during pregnancy in multiple sclerosis. This CDR3 comprises 14 residues. Germline CDR1 reads SEHNR; CDR2 reads FQNEAQ (reference sequence). V lost 0 bases, J lost 8 bases, and 13 bases lay in between. Data came from immunoSEQ multiplex PCR; TCRdb stores just in-frame clones and leaves some out. The sample has about 40,000 clones, more than 85% seen once. The sequenced sample was CD8+ T cells from peripheral blood mononuclear cells, obtained in the first trimester of pregnancy. The chain couples TRBV7-9 to TRBJ1-1; D ambiguous. The sequence was obtained from a female donor with multiple sclerosis, enrolled in a pregnancy study. The CDR3 DNA is TGTGCCAGCAGCTTAGCCCCTCCCCCCGGGGAAGCTTTCTTT. Amino acid sequence: CASSLAPPPGEAFF.